What follows is one T cell receptor (beta chain) and its context. Per the germline V gene, CDR1 is GTSNPN and CDR2 is SVGIG (reference sequence). V trimming: 4 bases; J trimming: 5 bases; junction bases outside the gene matches: 4. The CDR3 spans 13 residues. Assay: immunoSEQ multiplex PCR; the TCRdb copy retains only in-frame clones and omits some. The profile shows 140,000 or so clones, 75% to 85% of them singletons. This entry belongs to a study of blood T cell repertoires in COVID-19. The chain couples TRBV30 to TRBJ2-1; TRBD2 aligns across 8 bases. This TCR derives from a man aged 50 to 60 with acute or convalescent COVID-19. The sequenced sample was peripheral blood. This chain's CDR3 is CAWTTGLDNEQFF. The CDR3 coding sequence is TGTGCCTGGACCACGGGACTAGACAATGAGCAGTTCTTC. The full variable domain, in which reference TRBV30 and TRBJ2-1 provide the parts outside the CDR3, is SQTIHQWPATLVQPVGSPLSLECTVEGTSNPNLYWYRQAAGRGLQLLFYSVGIGQISSEVPQNLSASRPQDRQFILSSKKLLLSDSGFYLCAWTTGLDNEQFFGPGTRLTVL.